This T cell receptor (beta chain) appears in the sequencing data of a study of cytomegalovirus exposure and HLA in healthy donors. Study observations and caveats: In a later analysis, several top co-occurrence clusters appeared linked to parvovirus B19, influenza, CMV and Epstein-Barr virus. Some V segments could not be told apart, so they were left out, TRBV6-2 and TRBV6-3 among them.

Trimming removed 6 bases at V and 3 bases at J, with 12 bases between. CDR1 is MDHEN, CDR2 SYDVKM, per germline. CDR3 length equals 13 residues. Remarks on this clone: Its antigen is unknown.

PCR employed 60 Vbeta and 13 Jbeta primers. Using immunoSEQ multiplex PCR, the repertoire was profiled, and TCRdb retains in-frame clones only, with some absent. The sample lists 80,000 or so clones; 60% to 70% were seen once. Input material: PBMCs. The chain joins TRBV28 to TRBJ2-7, with D hard to call. The TCR comes from a man younger than 45 in good health and CMV-seropositive. The CDR3 DNA follows: TGTGCCAGCAGCCCCAGGCTTGGCTACGAGCAGTACTTC. It specifies CASSPRLGYEQYF.